The entry below describes one T cell receptor (beta chain). Its antigen remains unknown. All the patients suffered relapse after autologous stem cell transplantation, and brentuximab vedotin exposure differed. This entry is derived from a study of PD-1 blockade in classical Hodgkin lymphoma. Findings of the study overall: At baseline, newly diagnosed patients reportedly showed less TCR diversity than healthy donors.

Assay: immunoSEQ multiplex PCR; the TCRdb copy retains only in-frame clones and omits some. Among roughly 81,000 clones listed, about nine tenths were seen once. There are 13 residues in the CDR3. Trimming took off 5 bases at V and 1 base at J, with 8 bases between the two ends. Germline V gene sequence: CDR1 SGHVS, CDR2 FQNEAQ. The sample in question was peripheral blood mononuclear cells (PBMCs), obtained before the second cycle of nivolumab. This TCR was recovered from a human donor with classical Hodgkin lymphoma. J is TRBJ1-1 and V is TRBV7-8; D is ambiguous. This CDR3 reads CASSRGRNTEAFF. Written as DNA, the CDR3 is TGTGCCAGCAGCCGAGGGAGGAACACTGAAGCTTTCTTT.